This is a list of T cell receptor beta chains from one sample in a study of identical twins. MiXCR, run by TCRdb on the 5' RACE reads, gives a single entry per CDR3 protein. The sample yields some 500,000 distinct CDR3 sequences, 22% seen once. These same data were also listed under a study on T cells expressing NK-cell markers.

Sequenced material: CD4+ T cells sorted from blood. The receptors originated from a woman between 18 and 29 years old in good health. Each CDR3 is given with its conserved first and last residue. A D gene is named only where the DNA matches it firmly. For some rows the clone size is stated as once, few or many, or as a class when expanded; others skip it.

j_call: TRBJ2-3
clone_size: few
d_call: TRBD2
v_call: TRBV30
cdr3_nt: TGTGCCTGGGGCACGGGAGGGCAAACAGATACGCAGTATTTT
cdr3_aa: CAWGTGGQTDTQYF

j_call: TRBJ2-3
clone_size: few
d_call: TRBD2
v_call: TRBV5-1
cdr3_nt: TGCGCCAGCAGCTTGGGAGCGACTAGCGGGGGTGTGGATACGCAGTATTTT
cdr3_aa: CASSLGATSGGVDTQYF

j_call: TRBJ1-2
clone_size: -
d_call: TRBD1
v_call: TRBV6-5
cdr3_nt: TGTGCCAGCAGTTACTCGAAGGGGGCGGCGGCCTATGGCTACACCTTC
cdr3_aa: CASSYSKGAAAYGYTF

j_call: TRBJ2-3
clone_size: -
d_call: -
v_call: TRBV12-3/TRBV12-4
cdr3_nt: TGTGCCAGCAGTCCGGGGAACCGGGGGACAGATACGCAGTATTTT
cdr3_aa: CASSPGNRGTDTQYF

j_call: TRBJ2-1
clone_size: -
d_call: -
v_call: TRBV12-3/TRBV12-4
cdr3_nt: TGTGCCAGCACCGGAGACGGAGGGGGCAGAACTGGGCAGTTCTTC
cdr3_aa: CASTGDGGGRTGQFF

j_call: TRBJ2-7
clone_size: -
d_call: TRBD1
v_call: TRBV7-9
cdr3_nt: TGTGCCAGCAGCTTATTCGGCAGGGGGCTTTACGAGCAGTACTTC
cdr3_aa: CASSLFGRGLYEQYF

j_call: TRBJ1-2
clone_size: few
d_call: -
v_call: TRBV29-1
cdr3_nt: TGCAGCGTTGAAGGGCAGGCCAGAAGTCGTTACACCTTC
cdr3_aa: CSVEGQARSRYTF

j_call: TRBJ2-7
clone_size: -
d_call: -
v_call: TRBV12-3/TRBV12-4
cdr3_nt: TGTGCCAGCGGTCCGTGGGACCCTGCGGACGAGCAGTACTTC
cdr3_aa: CASGPWDPADEQYF

j_call: TRBJ2-6
clone_size: -
d_call: TRBD2
v_call: TRBV6-5
cdr3_nt: TGTGCCAGCAGTTATGCAGCGGGGGGGTCTGTGGCCAACGTCCTGACTTTC
cdr3_aa: CASSYAAGGSVANVLTF

j_call: TRBJ2-7
clone_size: few
d_call: -
v_call: TRBV7-9
cdr3_nt: TGTGCCAGCAGCTTAGATTGGGCAGTTACCTACGAGCAGTACTTC
cdr3_aa: CASSLDWAVTYEQYF

j_call: TRBJ2-1
clone_size: -
d_call: -
v_call: TRBV5-1
cdr3_nt: TGCGCCAGCATGGCGGTGGGGGGCCATTACAATGAGCAGTTCTTC
cdr3_aa: CASMAVGGHYNEQFF

j_call: TRBJ1-1
clone_size: -
d_call: -
v_call: TRBV20-1
cdr3_nt: TGCAGTGCTAGGGTAGATGCTGGGGACACTGAAGCTTTCTTT
cdr3_aa: CSARVDAGDTEAFF

j_call: TRBJ1-2
clone_size: -
d_call: -
v_call: TRBV25-1
cdr3_nt: TGTGCCAGCAGTGCGGGGGTGACCTACACCTTC
cdr3_aa: CASSAGVTYTF

j_call: TRBJ2-1
clone_size: -
d_call: TRBD2
v_call: TRBV20-1
cdr3_nt: TGCAGTGCTACTAGCAGACTAGCGGGCCGAGCCTCCTACAATGAGCAGTTCTTC
cdr3_aa: CSATSRLAGRASYNEQFF

j_call: TRBJ1-1
clone_size: -
d_call: -
v_call: TRBV20-1
cdr3_nt: TGCAGTGCTCAAATCACAGATAACACTGAAGCTTTCTTT
cdr3_aa: CSAQITDNTEAFF

j_call: TRBJ2-7
clone_size: many
d_call: -
v_call: TRBV12-3/TRBV12-4
cdr3_nt: TGTGCCAGCAGTCGCTTGACGGGTGGATCCTACGAGCAGTACTTC
cdr3_aa: CASSRLTGGSYEQYF

j_call: TRBJ1-2
clone_size: -
d_call: TRBD1
v_call: TRBV4-1
cdr3_nt: TGCGCCAGCAGCCGTATTGGGGCAGGGGGGCCAAGTGGCTACACCTTC
cdr3_aa: CASSRIGAGGPSGYTF

j_call: TRBJ2-5
clone_size: -
d_call: -
v_call: TRBV4-2
cdr3_nt: TGTGCCAGCAGCGCAAAAACGGCGGAGCAAGAGACCCAGTACTTC
cdr3_aa: CASSAKTAEQETQYF

j_call: TRBJ2-1
clone_size: -
d_call: -
v_call: TRBV12-3/TRBV12-4
cdr3_nt: TGTGCCAGCATGTCGGGGAATGAGCAGTTCTTC
cdr3_aa: CASMSGNEQFF

j_call: TRBJ2-1
clone_size: few
d_call: TRBD2
v_call: TRBV12-3/TRBV12-4
cdr3_nt: TGTGCCAGCAGGGGGACTAGCGGGGGGAGCTCCTACAATGAGCAGTTCTTC
cdr3_aa: CASRGTSGGSSYNEQFF

j_call: TRBJ2-5
clone_size: -
d_call: -
v_call: TRBV18
cdr3_nt: TGTGCCAGCTCACGGGACACGGAGACCCAGTACTTC
cdr3_aa: CASSRDTETQYF

j_call: TRBJ2-7
clone_size: -
d_call: TRBD1
v_call: TRBV29-1
cdr3_nt: TGCAGCGCCCCGGGACAGGGGGACGAGCAGTACTTC
cdr3_aa: CSAPGQGDEQYF

j_call: TRBJ2-3
clone_size: few
d_call: TRBD2
v_call: TRBV10-3
cdr3_nt: TGTGCCATCAATAGCGGGAACACAGATACGCAGTATTTT
cdr3_aa: CAINSGNTDTQYF

j_call: TRBJ2-5
clone_size: -
d_call: TRBD1
v_call: TRBV7-2
cdr3_nt: TGTGCCGGATCCGGGACAGGGGAGACCCAGTACTTC
cdr3_aa: CAGSGTGETQYF

j_call: TRBJ1-5
clone_size: -
d_call: -
v_call: TRBV3-1
cdr3_nt: TGTGCCAGCAGCCAAGGCGGACGGAATCAGCCCCAGCATTTT
cdr3_aa: CASSQGGRNQPQHF

j_call: TRBJ2-7
clone_size: -
d_call: -
v_call: TRBV6-1
cdr3_nt: TGTGCCAGCATTGGGAACTACGAGCAGTACTTC
cdr3_aa: CASIGNYEQYF

j_call: TRBJ2-1
clone_size: few
d_call: -
v_call: TRBV5-1
cdr3_nt: TGCGCCAGCAGCCCATTGGGCGGAAGCTCCTACAATGAGCAGTTCTTC
cdr3_aa: CASSPLGGSSYNEQFF

j_call: TRBJ2-1
clone_size: few
d_call: -
v_call: TRBV5-6
cdr3_nt: TGTGCCAGCAGCTTCTTGTCGGGGAACTACAATGAGCAGTTCTTC
cdr3_aa: CASSFLSGNYNEQFF

j_call: TRBJ2-7
clone_size: once
d_call: -
v_call: TRBV20-1
cdr3_nt: TGCAGTGCCTTTTTGACCTTTCCCTACGAGCAGTACTTC
cdr3_aa: CSAFLTFPYEQYF

j_call: TRBJ1-2
clone_size: -
d_call: -
v_call: TRBV6-5
cdr3_nt: TGTGCCAGCTCCCCCTCTGGCTACACCTTC
cdr3_aa: CASSPSGYTF

j_call: TRBJ2-6
clone_size: -
d_call: -
v_call: TRBV7-9
cdr3_nt: TGTGCCAGCAACGCGGTGGGGGCTGGGGCCAACGTCCTGACTTTC
cdr3_aa: CASNAVGAGANVLTF

j_call: TRBJ2-1
clone_size: -
d_call: TRBD2
v_call: TRBV6-5
cdr3_nt: TGTGCCAGCAGTTACCAGGGACTAGACAATGAGCAGTTCTTC
cdr3_aa: CASSYQGLDNEQFF

j_call: TRBJ1-2
clone_size: few
d_call: TRBD1
v_call: TRBV20-1
cdr3_nt: TGCAGTGCTCAAAATCGAACCGGGACAGGCTACGACTATGGCTACACCTTC
cdr3_aa: CSAQNRTGTGYDYGYTF

j_call: TRBJ1-2
clone_size: few
d_call: TRBD1
v_call: TRBV6-5
cdr3_nt: TGTGTCACGACAGGGACCTATGGCTACACCTTC
cdr3_aa: CVTTGTYGYTF

j_call: TRBJ1-2
clone_size: -
d_call: -
v_call: TRBV7-2
cdr3_nt: TGTGCCAGCAGCTTAGTTCATGGGGGAGACTATGGCTACACCTTC
cdr3_aa: CASSLVHGGDYGYTF

j_call: TRBJ1-3
clone_size: few
d_call: -
v_call: TRBV7-6
cdr3_nt: TGTGCCAGCAGCACGGGTCGCTCTGGAAACACCATATATTTT
cdr3_aa: CASSTGRSGNTIYF

j_call: TRBJ2-1
clone_size: few
d_call: -
v_call: TRBV29-1
cdr3_nt: TGCAGCGTTGTGGTTTATGAGCAGTTCTTC
cdr3_aa: CSVVVYEQFF

j_call: TRBJ2-5
clone_size: -
d_call: -
v_call: TRBV20-1
cdr3_nt: TGCAGTGCCATGAGCGTAGGGGCTACCCAAGAGACCCAGTACTTC
cdr3_aa: CSAMSVGATQETQYF

j_call: TRBJ2-7
clone_size: -
d_call: TRBD1
v_call: TRBV4-1
cdr3_nt: TGCGCCAGCAGCCAAGAATGGACAGGGGCATTTGGGGGCGAGCAGTACTTC
cdr3_aa: CASSQEWTGAFGGEQYF

j_call: TRBJ2-3
clone_size: many
d_call: -
v_call: TRBV12-3/TRBV12-4
cdr3_nt: TGTGCCAGCAGTAGGGGGCGGGAAGATACGCAGTATTTT
cdr3_aa: CASSRGREDTQYF